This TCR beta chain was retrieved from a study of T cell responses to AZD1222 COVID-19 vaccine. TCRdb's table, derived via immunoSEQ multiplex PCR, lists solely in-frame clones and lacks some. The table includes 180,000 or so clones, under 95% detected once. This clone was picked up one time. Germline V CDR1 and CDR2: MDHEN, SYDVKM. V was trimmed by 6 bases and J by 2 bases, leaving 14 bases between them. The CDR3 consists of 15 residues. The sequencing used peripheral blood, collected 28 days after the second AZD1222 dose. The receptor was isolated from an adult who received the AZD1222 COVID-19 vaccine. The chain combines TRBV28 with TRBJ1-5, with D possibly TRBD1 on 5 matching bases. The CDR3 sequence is CASSLGTYGNQPQHF. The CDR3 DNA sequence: TGTGCCAGCAGCCTCGGGACTTACGGCAATCAGCCCCAGCATTTT. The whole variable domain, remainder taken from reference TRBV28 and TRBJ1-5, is DVKVTQSSRYLVKRTGEKVFLECVQDMDHENMFWYRQDPGLGLRLIYFSYDVKMKEKGDIPEGYSVSREKKERFSLILESASTNQTSMYLCASSLGTYGNQPQHFGDGTRLSIL.